This T cell receptor beta chain was recorded in a study of monozygotic twins with inflammatory bowel disease (dated by TCRdb to the late 2010s). The study in broad terms: In total, about 28 monozygotic twin pairs made up the full study: 19 Danish pairs, all IBD-discordant, plus nine German pairs, of which four were IBD-concordant and five were IBD-discordant. The search for disease-associated traits relied mainly on comparing IBD patients with their genetically identical healthy co-twins within discordant pairs. Each individual had, on average, about 151 000 unique TCRalpha sequences and 181 000 unique TCRbeta sequences available for analysis. Paper-wide results and their limitations: TCRbeta repertoire diversity, by inverse Simpson index, was decreased in IBD patients compared with their healthy co-twins. Distinction between different T cell subtypes could not be achieved in the analysis. The results gave no support for a single strong signal or clonotype linked to IBD. Because patients were on differing immunosuppressive treatments, the repertoires may have picked up extra background noise and inter-individual variability. Fewer clonotypes were shared with other individuals by IBD patients than by healthy twins, most markedly in patients showing signs of disease activity. Repertoire similarity did not differ between concordant and discordant twins, which could be due to limited statistical power.

The CDR3 runs 15 amino acids, cysteine and phenylalanine included. The protein alone is recorded here. Based on the germline V gene, the CDR1 and CDR2 sequences are ENHRY and SYGVKD. From each donor, a roughly 2.6 ml peripheral blood sample was collected into PAXgene tubes and stored at -80 degrees C. Without T cell sorting, total RNA was isolated from whole blood using the PAXgene blood miRNA kit on an automated QIAcube. Peripheral blood from monozygotic twin pairs who were concordant or discordant for inflammatory bowel disease underwent deep TCRalpha and TCRbeta repertoire profiling using unique molecular barcoding. Smoking habits were recorded for all twin pairs, and individuals were classified as current, former or never smokers. As concerns this clonotype: Its antigen is not yet known.

Library preparation used 5' RACE. Each TCR library was prepared from about 3.5 ug of total RNA. For each sample, cDNA synthesis was carried out in eight separate reactions using SMARTScribe reverse transcriptase. Unique molecular identifiers containing a 6-nucleotide sample barcode were introduced through template switching during cDNA synthesis. Two nested PCRs of roughly 15 and 9 cycles amplified the TCRalpha and TCRbeta cDNA, and bead purification followed each PCR. Before amplification, cDNA was treated with uracil DNA-glycosylase and purified using the QIAquick PCR purification kit. In the second PCR, Illumina TruSeq-compatible adapters and sample-specific barcodes were added. Library quality and concentration were checked on TapeStation and Qubit, and libraries were pooled at around 5 ng each. Sequencing of pooled libraries was carried out on an Illumina HiSeq2500 single-index Rapid Run using 2 x 100 bp reads and custom sequencing primers. In the paper's pipeline: PCR and sequencing errors were corrected by UMI-based consensus assembly using MiGEC version 1.2.6. V(D)J alignment, clonotype assembly and CDR3 extraction were performed with MiXCR version 2.1.1. Normalisation of gene usage, clonotype sharing and MAIT/NKT TCR abundance was achieved by analysing the top 1000, 10 000 and 20 000 clonotypes per sample. Diversity was computed as the inverse Simpson index with the vegan R package after downsampling to 27 000 UMIs. Paired Mann-Whitney U tests were applied to discordant twin pairs, and Benjamini-Hochberg correction was used for multiple testing. TCRdb reprocessed the reads and assigns one entry to each CDR3 protein sequence, leaving out DNA. The V and J calls follow TCRdb's processing rather than the paper's. The sample's table lists a count of more than 350,000 distinct CDR3 sequences. The ten most abundant clones make up 2% to 3% of the sample.

The TCR sequence derives from a human donor with ulcerative colitis or Crohn's disease, or a healthy co-twin of an affected twin (not recorded which). The sequence is built from TRBV10-3 and TRBJ1-1. Sequenced sample: blood. The encoded CDR3 is CAISENSLGTTEAFF.